These 32 T cell receptor beta chains share one sample of origin, sequenced in a study of identical twins. Using its own MiXCR run on the 5' RACE reads, TCRdb lists one record per CDR3 protein. The sample records about 220,000 distinct CDR3 sequences, 6.5% being singletons. The same sample was also studied in work on T cells expressing NK-cell markers.

Sequences were obtained from CD8+ T cells sorted from blood. Source of these receptors: a woman between 18 and 30 years old in good health.

The chain joins TRBV19 to TRBJ2-3, with D tentatively TRBD2 (5 bases). The CDR3 loop spans 14 amino acids. CDR1 is LNHDA and CDR2 is SQIVND in the germline V gene (reference sequence). V dropped 5 bases and J dropped 3 bases, with 12 bases sitting between them. The CDR3 sequence: CASSPRSGTDTQYF. The CDR3 DNA reads as TGTGCCAGTAGTCCCCGGTCGGGGACAGATACGCAGTATTTT.

This clonotype was counted many times. The chain recombines TRBV7-9 with TRBJ1-1; 9 bases are shared with TRBD1. Germline V gives CDR1 SEHNR, CDR2 FQNEAQ (reference sequence). The CDR3 has 15 residues. With 8 bases clipped from V and 7 bases from J, the junction kept 14 bases outside the gene matches. For the CDR3, the DNA is TGTGCCAGCCGGGACAGGGAGAACTCTTTTCTTGAAGCTTTCTTT. Its protein product is CASRDRENSFLEAFF.

This clonotype was counted a few times. The chain has TRBV19 and TRBJ2-7; TRBD1 or TRBD2 may be the D gene (5 bases each). Deletions cut 4 bases from V and 2 bases from J, with 12 bases between. The CDR3 spans 14 residues. Germline V gives CDR1 LNHDA, CDR2 SQIVND (reference sequence). The CDR3 DNA is TGTGCCAGTAGTACGAGAGGGGTTACCTACGAGCAGTACTTC. Protein sequence: CASSTRGVTYEQYF.

The chain employs TRBV30 and TRBJ2-5; D not resolved. The length of the CDR3 is 12 residues. The V gene's germline CDR1 is GTSNPN and CDR2 SVGIG (reference sequence). The V gene lost 4 bases and the J gene lost 1 base, with 7 bases spanning the gap. Written as DNA, the CDR3 is TGTGCCTGGACGGTAGCCCAAGAGACCCAGTACTTC. Translation: CAWTVAQETQYF.

This clonotype showed up just a few times. The V gene is TRBV19, the J gene TRBJ1-1; tentatively, D is TRBD1 (6 bases). The V and J ends lost 2 bases and 7 bases respectively, with 11 bases between them. This CDR3 contains 13 residues. Germline CDR1 and CDR2: LNHDA and SQIVND (reference sequence). As DNA, the CDR3 is TGTGCCAGTAGTATACTTGAGGGGGGTGAAGCTTTCTTT. This codes for CASSILEGGEAFF.

In its sample, this clonotype was seen many times. V is TRBV12-3 or TRBV12-4 and J is TRBJ2-1, with 11 nucleotides matching TRBD2. V dropped 5 bases and J dropped 15; count of bases not matched to a gene: 15. The CDR3 is made up of 15 amino acids. The CDR3 DNA reads as TGTGCCAGCAGTGAAAATAGCGGGAGGGACCCAGGGCGGTTCTTC. It codes for CASSENSGRDPGRFF.

This clonotype has at least ten counts. This chain connects TRBV12-3 or TRBV12-4 to TRBJ1-2; 9 positions agree with TRBD1. V shed 7 bases and J 4 bases; nucleotides not matched to a gene: 13. The CDR3 is 16 residues long. The CDR3 reads CASKGPTPGQGYGYTF. The CDR3 DNA sequence: TGTGCCAGCAAGGGTCCTACGCCGGGACAGGGCTATGGCTACACCTTC.

This clonotype has at least ten counts. The chain employs TRBV27 and TRBJ2-7; D might be TRBD1 (6 bases). V dropped 5 bases and J dropped 1 base, with 12 bases sitting between them. Germline-derived CDR1 and CDR2 are MNHEY and SMNVEV (reference sequence). The CDR3 has 14 residues. DNA for the CDR3: TGTGCCAGCAGTAAAACCGGGACATCCTACGAGCAGTACTTC. It yields the protein CASSKTGTSYEQYF.

The chain couples TRBV9 to TRBJ2-5; 8 positions match TRBD1. CDR1 is SGDLS and CDR2 is YYNGEE in the germline V gene. The CDR3 spans 17 residues. Losses at the gene ends were 7 bases for V and 1 base for J; bases not matched to a gene: 15. The CDR3 nucleotides are TGTGCCAGCGGGACAGGTGCGGACCCGAACCCCCAAGAGACCCAGTACTTC. This encodes CASGTGADPNPQETQYF.

The chain combines TRBV11-2 with TRBJ1-2; possibly TRBD1 for D (5 bases). V was clipped by 5 bases and J by 11 bases, with 18 bases between them. Germline V gene sequence: CDR1 SGHAT, CDR2 FQNNGV. CDR3 size: 13 residues. The CDR3 reads CASSPPWGRRYTF. In DNA, the CDR3 is TGTGCCAGCAGCCCACCCTGGGGCCGGCGTTACACCTTC.

The CDR3 DNA is TGTGCCAGCAGTCTCATGAGCGGGAGGGAGACCCAGTACTTC. Its translation: CASSLMSGRETQYF. This rearrangement joins TRBV6-2 or TRBV6-3 to TRBJ2-5, with 9 bases that match TRBD2. Germline CDR1 is MNHEY and CDR2 is SVGEGT. Germline trimming cut 5 bases from V and 5 bases from J; bases unmatched to any gene: 6. The CDR3 runs 14 residues.

This chain joins TRBV5-6 and TRBJ2-1; 8 bases are a match to TRBD2. CDR1 is SGHDT, CDR2 YYEEEE, per germline. The CDR3 is 16 residues long. Trimming cost V 5 bases and J 2 bases; bases outside gene matches: 9. CDR3 sequence reads: CASRSLLAVPYNEQFF. CDR3 DNA: TGTGCCAGCAGATCCCTACTAGCGGTACCCTACAATGAGCAGTTCTTC.

This clonotype was found many times. V is TRBV6-2 or TRBV6-3 and J is TRBJ2-7; no firm D call. Trimming left V 7 bases short and J 0 bases short, with 4 bases between. The CDR3 length is 11 residues. Germline V CDR1 and CDR2: MNHEY, SVGEGT. The CDR3 is CASTHSYEQYF. DNA of the CDR3: TGTGCCAGCACCCACTCCTACGAGCAGTACTTC.

Comment on this clonotype: A much larger clone sits a single nucleotide away, making a read error possible. The genes are TRBV3-1 and TRBJ2-7; 12 bases are a match to TRBD2. The CDR3 consists of 20 residues. From germline, CDR1 is LGHDT and CDR2 YNNKEL (reference sequence). The chain's CDR3 is CACSRIPTSGSPGGGSEQYF. The DNA for the CDR3 is TGTGCCTGCAGCCGCATCCCGACTAGCGGGAGTCCCGGAGGGGGCTCCGAGCAGTACTTC.

This clonotype was found many times. V gene TRBV7-9 combines with J gene TRBJ2-1; unclear D gene. V dropped 3 bases and J dropped 9 bases, with 3 bases sitting between them. The CDR3 runs to 10 residues. The germline gives CDR1 SEHNR, CDR2 FQNEAQ (reference sequence). The CDR3 here is CASSLSEQFF. CDR3 in DNA: TGTGCCAGCAGCTTGAGTGAGCAGTTCTTC.

This clonotype was counted only a few times. V and J are TRBV29-1 and TRBJ1-1; D is undetermined. Trimming removed 0 bases from V and 1 base from J, with 12 bases in between. In germline, CDR1 is SQVTM, CDR2 ANQGSEA. The CDR3 runs to 15 residues. The CDR3 spells CSVEELVEGNTEAFF. CDR3 sequence (DNA): TGCAGCGTTGAAGAACTAGTGGAGGGGAACACTGAAGCTTTCTTT.

The chain is built from TRBV6-5 and TRBJ2-5; possibly TRBD1 for D (5 bases). Germline loops: CDR1 MNHEY, CDR2 SVGAGI. This CDR3 contains 14 residues. Trimming took off 2 bases at V and 5 bases at J, with 12 bases between the two ends. The CDR3 DNA sequence: TGTGCCAGCAGTTACGGAGCAGGGTACGAGACCCAGTACTTC. Amino acid sequence: CASSYGAGYETQYF.

This clonotype was seen a handful of times. The rearrangement joins TRBV2 to TRBJ2-1, with D perhaps TRBD1 or TRBD2 (5 bases each). The CDR3 extends over 12 amino acids. Deletions cut 11 bases from V and 3 bases from J, with 11 bases between. Germline V lookup: CDR1 SNHLY, CDR2 FYNNEI. The CDR3 region has the DNA TGTGCCCCCGGGGCAGACTACAATGAGCAGTTCTTC. It encodes CAPGADYNEQFF.

In this sample, this clonotype turned up many times. The rearrangement uses TRBV7-2 and TRBJ2-5; TRBD1 might be the D (5 bases). Looked up from germline, CDR1 is SGHTA and CDR2 is FQGNSA. V was shortened by 5 bases and J by 5 bases, with 21 bases between the two germline ends. CDR3 length: 16 residues. The CDR3 coding sequence is TGTGCCAGCAGCCAGGGCCTGACCCTGGCAAGCGAGACCCAGTACTTC. This sequence encodes CASSQGLTLASETQYF.

This rearrangement joins TRBV2 to TRBJ1-5; 9 bases line up with TRBD1. V lost 6 bases to trimming and J lost 7 bases; unmatched junction nucleotides: 10. This CDR3 comprises 15 residues. Germline CDR1 SNHLY, CDR2 FYNNEI. CDR3 coding DNA: TGTGCCAGCAGGGCCGGGACAGGGATGGGCCAGCCCCAGCATTTT. Residues: CASRAGTGMGQPQHF.

The chain is built from TRBV5-4 and TRBJ2-3; TRBD2 aligns across 10 bases. Germline V lookup: CDR1 SGHNT, CDR2 YYREEE (reference sequence). CDR3 length equals 15 residues. The trim removed 2 bases at V and 3 bases at J, leaving 3 bases unmatched. The CDR3 protein is CASSLTAGGTDTQYF. The DNA of the CDR3 is TGTGCCAGCAGCTTAACAGCGGGAGGGACAGATACGCAGTATTTT.

The chain is built from TRBV29-1 and TRBJ2-2; D ambiguous. Looked up from germline, CDR1 is SQVTM and CDR2 is ANQGSEA. This CDR3 is 12 amino acids long. Trimming shortened V by 4 bases and J by 2 bases, and 5 bases separated the two germline ends. The CDR3 spells CSVVDNTGELFF. CDR3 nucleotide sequence: TGCAGCGTTGTTGATAACACCGGGGAGCTGTTTTTT.

The rearrangement uses TRBV28 and TRBJ2-2; D unresolved. The CDR3 spans 16 residues. Trimming took 5 bases from V and 1 from J, leaving 14 bases between them. Germline CDR1 MDHEN, CDR2 SYDVKM. The CDR3 reads CASSPPERENTGELFF. The DNA for the CDR3 is TGTGCCAGCAGTCCCCCGGAAAGGGAGAACACCGGGGAGCTGTTTTTT.

The chain links TRBV2 to TRBJ2-7; 9 bases match TRBD2. The CDR3 is made up of 13 amino acids. Germline CDR1 SNHLY, CDR2 FYNNEI. V was pared by 7 bases and J by 4 bases, with 5 bases of the junction left unmatched. The CDR3 sequence: CASTTSGPYEQYF. For the CDR3, the DNA is TGTGCCAGCACGACTAGCGGACCGTACGAGCAGTACTTC.

The chain has TRBV30 and TRBJ2-7, with 9 bases identical to TRBD2. Germline V CDR1 and CDR2: GTSNPN, SVGIG (reference sequence). The V segment lost 0 bases and the J segment 3 bases; nucleotides outside the gene matches: 9. This CDR3 is 16 amino acids long. Here the CDR3 reads CAWSVLVSGGFYEQYF. CDR3 sequence (DNA): TGTGCCTGGAGTGTACTGGTTAGCGGGGGTTTCTACGAGCAGTACTTC.

This clonotype was observed a handful of times. This chain uses TRBV7-3 with TRBJ1-1; D not certain. Trimming stripped 0 bases from V and 11 bases from J, with 16 bases between. Germline values: CDR1 SGHTA, CDR2 FQGTGA. There are 14 residues in the CDR3. The chain's CDR3 is CASSLTAGEAPAFF. CDR3 in DNA: TGTGCCAGCAGCTTAACGGCCGGGGAGGCCCCGGCTTTCTTT.

This clonotype was picked up many times. A junction boundary mismatches the germline segment, possibly from a read error. The CDR3 protein is CASSLAQAEAFF. For the CDR3, the DNA is TGTGCCAGCAGCCTAGCGCAGGCTGAAGCTTTCTTT. This chain uses TRBV7-9 with TRBJ1-1; D not certain. The CDR3 is 12 amino acids. Looked up from germline, CDR1 is SEHNR and CDR2 is FQNEAQ (reference sequence).

In its sample, this clonotype was seen many times. This sequence joins TRBV4-1 and TRBJ1-1; tentative D call: TRBD1 (6 bases). From germline, CDR1 is MGHRA and CDR2 YSYEKL. This CDR3 region has 17 residues. V was clipped by 3 bases and J by 3 bases, with 20 bases between them. CDR3 region: CASSQSPGGPGDTEAFF. In DNA, the CDR3 is TGCGCCAGCAGCCAGTCCCCCGGGGGGCCAGGGGACACTGAAGCTTTCTTT.

The CDR3 is CASSDRDRGAGELFF. In nucleotides, the CDR3 is TGTGCCAGCAGCGACCGGGACAGGGGCGCCGGGGAGCTGTTTTTT. The J gene is TRBJ2-2, the V gene TRBV7-6; 10 nucleotides align to TRBD1. The CDR3 covers 15 residues. V lost 5 bases to trimming and J lost 6 bases; unmatched junction nucleotides: 6. Germline CDR1 SGHVS, CDR2 FNYEAQ.

There are a few counts of this clonotype. This chain joins TRBV15 and TRBJ2-3; TRBD2 agrees at 11 bases. The CDR3 is 14 amino acids. CDR1 and CDR2 from the germline V gene are LNHNV and YYDKDF (reference sequence). Unmatched junction bases numbered 6, after V lost 1 base and J lost 12 bases. Written as DNA, the CDR3 is TGTGCCACCAGCAGAGTGACTAGCGGGGCCCCCCAGTATTTT. Amino acids: CATSRVTSGAPQYF.

This clonotype has just a few counts. This chain links TRBV15 with TRBJ2-3, with TRBD2 as a possible D gene (7 bases). The CDR3 has 14 residues. Germline lookup yields CDR1 LNHNV and CDR2 YYDKDF (reference sequence). V lost 0 bases and J 4 bases, leaving 8 bases between the germline ends. DNA for the CDR3: TGTGCCACCAGCAGAGAAGGGGGGGCAGATACGCAGTATTTT. The encoded protein is CATSREGGADTQYF.

This clonotype has a count of ten or more. This sequence joins TRBV7-2 and TRBJ2-5; the D is unclear. This CDR3 contains 15 residues. The ends were cut back, 1 base at V and 5 bases at J, with 14 bases in the middle. From germline, CDR1 is SGHTA and CDR2 FQGNSA. For the CDR3, the DNA is TGTGCCAGCAGCTTAGGGCCTGAGAGGTGGGAGACCCAGTACTTC. Translating gives CASSLGPERWETQYF.